This T cell receptor beta chain was recorded in a study of blood T cell repertoires in COVID-19. This table comes from immunoSEQ multiplex PCR, and its TCRdb copy is limited to in-frame clones, with some not included. The sample has about 160,000 clones, 70% to 85% seen once. Germline V gene lookup returns CDR1 SGDLS and CDR2 YYNGEE. This CDR3 spans 15 amino acids. V was trimmed by 2 bases and J by 7 bases, leaving 15 bases between them. The receptor was isolated from a man older than 75 with COVID-19, enrolled during active disease. The material sequenced was peripheral blood. This sequence joins TRBV9 and TRBJ1-4; no clear D. In DNA form, the CDR3 reads TGTGCCAGCAGCGTCCGTCCAGCCGGGAGTGAAAAACTGTTTTTT. This translates into CASSVRPAGSEKLFF.